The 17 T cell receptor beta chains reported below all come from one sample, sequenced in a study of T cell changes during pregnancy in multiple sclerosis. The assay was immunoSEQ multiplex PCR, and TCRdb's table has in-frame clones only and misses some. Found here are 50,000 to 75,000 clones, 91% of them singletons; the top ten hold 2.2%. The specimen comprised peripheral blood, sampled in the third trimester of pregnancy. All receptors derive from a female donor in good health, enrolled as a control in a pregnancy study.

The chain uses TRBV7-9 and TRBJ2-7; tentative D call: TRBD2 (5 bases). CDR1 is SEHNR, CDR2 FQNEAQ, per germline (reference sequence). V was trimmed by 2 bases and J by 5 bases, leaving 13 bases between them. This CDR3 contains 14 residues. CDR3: CASSLTLALDEQYF. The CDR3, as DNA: TGTGCCAGCAGCTTAACCCTAGCATTAGACGAGCAGTACTTC.

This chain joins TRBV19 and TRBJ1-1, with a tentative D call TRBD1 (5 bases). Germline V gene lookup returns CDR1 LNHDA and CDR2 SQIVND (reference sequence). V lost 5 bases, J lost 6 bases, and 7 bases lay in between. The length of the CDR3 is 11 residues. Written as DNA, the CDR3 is TGTGCCAGTAGTTGGACATCTGAAGCTTTCTTT. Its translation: CASSWTSEAFF. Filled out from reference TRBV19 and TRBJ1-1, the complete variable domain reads DGGITQSPKYLFRKEGQNVTLSCEQNLNHDAMYWYRQDPGQGLRLIYYSQIVNDFQKGDIAEGYSVSREKKESFPLTVTSAQKNPTAFYLCASSWTSEAFFGQGTRLTVV.

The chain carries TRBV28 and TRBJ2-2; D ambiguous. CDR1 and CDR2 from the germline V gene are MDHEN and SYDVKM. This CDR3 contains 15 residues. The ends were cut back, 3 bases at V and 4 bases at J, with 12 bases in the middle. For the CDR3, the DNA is TGTGCCAGCAGTTTTGAACTCTTCGGCACCGGGGAGCTGTTTTTT. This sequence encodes CASSFELFGTGELFF.

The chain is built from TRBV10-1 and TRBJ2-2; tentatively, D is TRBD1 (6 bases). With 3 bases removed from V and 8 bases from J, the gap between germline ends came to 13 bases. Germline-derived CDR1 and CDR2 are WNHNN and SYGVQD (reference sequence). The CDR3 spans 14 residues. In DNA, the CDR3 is TGCGCCAGCAGTGAAACAGGGTCTCGTGGGGAGCTGTTTTTT. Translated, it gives CASSETGSRGELFF.

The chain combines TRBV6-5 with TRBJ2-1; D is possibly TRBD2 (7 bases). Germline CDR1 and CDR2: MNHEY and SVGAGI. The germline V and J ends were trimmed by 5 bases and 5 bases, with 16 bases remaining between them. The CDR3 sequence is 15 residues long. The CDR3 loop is CASSIGGAMDNEQFF. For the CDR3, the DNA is TGTGCCAGCAGTATAGGGGGGGCGATGGACAATGAGCAGTTCTTC.

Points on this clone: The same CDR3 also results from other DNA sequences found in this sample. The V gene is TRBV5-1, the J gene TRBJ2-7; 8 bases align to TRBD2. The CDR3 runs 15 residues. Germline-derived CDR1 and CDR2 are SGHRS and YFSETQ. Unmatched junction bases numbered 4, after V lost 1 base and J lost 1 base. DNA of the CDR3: TGCGCCAGCAGCTTGAGAGCGGGAGTTTCCTACGAGCAGTACTTC. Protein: CASSLRAGVSYEQYF.

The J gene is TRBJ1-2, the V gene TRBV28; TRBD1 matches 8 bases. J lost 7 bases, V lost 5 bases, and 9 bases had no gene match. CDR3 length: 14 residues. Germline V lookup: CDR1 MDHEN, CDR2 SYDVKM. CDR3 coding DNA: TGTGCCAGCAGTCCAAGGACAGGGACTCTTGGCTACACCTTC. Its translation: CASSPRTGTLGYTF.

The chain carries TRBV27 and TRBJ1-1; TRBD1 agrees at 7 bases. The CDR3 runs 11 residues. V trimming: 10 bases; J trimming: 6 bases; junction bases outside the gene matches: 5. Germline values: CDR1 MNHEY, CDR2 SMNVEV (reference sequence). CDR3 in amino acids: CATITGAEAFF. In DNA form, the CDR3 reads TGTGCCACCATTACAGGGGCTGAAGCTTTCTTT.

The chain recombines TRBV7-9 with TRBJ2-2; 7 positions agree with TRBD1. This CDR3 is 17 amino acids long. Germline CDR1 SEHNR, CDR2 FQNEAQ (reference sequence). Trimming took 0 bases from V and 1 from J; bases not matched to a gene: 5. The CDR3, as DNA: TGTGCCAGCAGCTTAGCGGAGACAGGGAGGAACACCGGGGAGCTGTTTTTT. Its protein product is CASSLAETGRNTGELFF.

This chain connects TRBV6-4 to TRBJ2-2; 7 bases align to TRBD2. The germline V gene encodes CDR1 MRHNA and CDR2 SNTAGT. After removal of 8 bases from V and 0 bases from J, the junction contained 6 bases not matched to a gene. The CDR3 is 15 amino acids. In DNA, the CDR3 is TGTGCCAGCGCCACTAGCGACACGAACACCGGGGAGCTGTTTTTT. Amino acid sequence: CASATSDTNTGELFF.

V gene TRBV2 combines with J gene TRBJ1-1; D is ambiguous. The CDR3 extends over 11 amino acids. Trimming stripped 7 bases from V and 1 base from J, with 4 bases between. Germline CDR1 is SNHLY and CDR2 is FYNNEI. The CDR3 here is CASTSNTEAFF. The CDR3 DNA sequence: TGTGCCAGCACGTCGAACACTGAAGCTTTCTTT.

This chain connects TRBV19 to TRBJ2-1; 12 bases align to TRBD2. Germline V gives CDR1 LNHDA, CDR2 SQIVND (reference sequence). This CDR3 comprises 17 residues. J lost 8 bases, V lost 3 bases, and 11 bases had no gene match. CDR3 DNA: TGTGCCAGTAGTATCCTAGCGGGAGGGCCCCCAGGTGATGAGCAGTTCTTC. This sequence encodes CASSILAGGPPGDEQFF. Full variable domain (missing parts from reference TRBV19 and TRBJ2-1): DGGITQSPKYLFRKEGQNVTLSCEQNLNHDAMYWYRQDPGQGLRLIYYSQIVNDFQKGDIAEGYSVSREKKESFPLTVTSAQKNPTAFYLCASSILAGGPPGDEQFFGPGTRLTVL.

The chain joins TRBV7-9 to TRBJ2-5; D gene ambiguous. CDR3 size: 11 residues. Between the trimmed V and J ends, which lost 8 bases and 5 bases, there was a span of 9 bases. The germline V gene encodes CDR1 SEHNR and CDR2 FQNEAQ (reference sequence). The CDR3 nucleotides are TGTGCCAGCTCTCCTTATGAGACCCAGTACTTC. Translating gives CASSPYETQYF.

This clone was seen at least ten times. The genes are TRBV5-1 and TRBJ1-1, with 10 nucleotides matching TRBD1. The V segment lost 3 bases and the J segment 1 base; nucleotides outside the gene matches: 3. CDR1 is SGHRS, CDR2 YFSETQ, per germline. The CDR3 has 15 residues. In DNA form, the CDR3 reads TGCGCCAGCAGCTGGAGGACAGGGGGGAACACTGAAGCTTTCTTT. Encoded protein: CASSWRTGGNTEAFF.

The CDR3 sequence is CASSLATAGDSGWGTEAFF. The CDR3 DNA reads as TGTGCCAGCAGCTTAGCAACAGCAGGGGATAGTGGATGGGGCACTGAAGCTTTCTTT. This sequence joins TRBV7-8 and TRBJ1-1, with TRBD1 as a possible D gene (6 bases). Trimming removed 0 bases at V and 4 bases at J, with 24 bases between. The CDR3 is 19 amino acids. Germline CDR1 reads SGHVS; CDR2 reads FQNEAQ.

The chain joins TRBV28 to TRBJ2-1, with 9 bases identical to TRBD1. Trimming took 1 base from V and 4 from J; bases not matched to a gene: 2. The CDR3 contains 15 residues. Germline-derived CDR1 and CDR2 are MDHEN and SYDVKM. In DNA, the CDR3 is TGTGCCAGCAGTTTATTAGGGACAGGGTACAATGAGCAGTTCTTC. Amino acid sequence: CASSLLGTGYNEQFF.

The CDR3 loop is CASSLPRDRGDEQFF. DNA for the CDR3: TGTGCCAGCAGCTTACCCCGGGACAGGGGAGATGAGCAGTTCTTC. This chain connects TRBV5-4 to TRBJ2-1, with TRBD1 identical over 10 bases. V lost 2 bases to trimming and J lost 8 bases; unmatched junction nucleotides: 7. CDR1 SGHNT and CDR2 YYREEE come from the germline V gene (reference sequence). This CDR3 is built from 15 residues.